These 26 T cell receptor beta chains were sequenced from one sample in a study of blood T cell repertoires in COVID-19. Clones were read by immunoSEQ multiplex PCR, and TCRdb kept only the in-frame ones, dropping some. The table includes around 150,000 clones, 84% detected once. Material: peripheral blood. Source of these receptors: a human donor in a cohort sampled during active COVID-19.

V and J are TRBV5-8 and TRBJ1-6, with TRBD1 as a possible D gene (6 bases). The CDR3 length is 15 residues. Germline loops: CDR1 SGHTS, CDR2 YDEGEE. Between the trimmed V and J ends, which lost 3 bases and 7 bases, there was a span of 14 bases. CDR3 residues: CASSSQGRVNSPLHF. The DNA for the CDR3 is TGTGCCAGCAGCTCTCAGGGGCGGGTCAATTCACCCCTCCACTTT.

The gene calls are TRBV15 and TRBJ2-3; the D gene is possibly TRBD1 (5 bases). The V end was cut by 4 bases, the J end by 4 bases, with 9 bases between. This CDR3 contains 13 residues. CDR1 and CDR2 (germline): LNHNV, YYDKDF (reference sequence). The CDR3 loop is CATSTTGADTQYF. The CDR3 DNA follows: TGTGCCACCAGCACAACAGGTGCAGATACGCAGTATTTT. Full variable domain (rest looked up from reference TRBV15 and TRBJ2-3): DAMVIQNPRYQVTQFGKPVTLSCSQTLNHNVMYWYQQKSSQAPKLLFHYYDKDFNNEADTPDNFQSRRPNTSFCFLDIRSPGLGDTAMYLCATSTTGADTQYFGPGTRLTVL.

This clone appeared many times. The V call is TRBV4-3, the J call TRBJ2-7; 8 bases match TRBD1. Trimming took 1 base from V and 1 from J; bases not matched to a gene: 9. The CDR3 totals 17 residues. Per the germline V gene, CDR1 is LGHNA and CDR2 is YSLEER. The CDR3 nucleotides read TGCGCCAGCAGCCAAGCGCTAGGACAGGGCGGATCCTACGAGCAGTACTTC. Its translation is CASSQALGQGGSYEQYF.

This clone was seen a single time. The CDR3 DNA reads as TGTGCCAGTAGTAGCCTGGGACAGAACCAAGAGACCCAGTACTTC. Its protein product is CASSSLGQNQETQYF. J is TRBJ2-5 and V is TRBV19, with TRBD1 matching over 7 bases. The germline V gene has CDR1 LNHDA and CDR2 SQIVND (reference sequence). After removal of 4 bases from V and 0 bases from J, the junction contained 5 bases not matched to a gene. CDR3 length: 15 amino acids.

The chain uses TRBV5-1 and TRBJ2-1; 15 positions agree with TRBD2. Per germline, CDR1 SGHRS and CDR2 YFSETQ. Trimming removed 1 base from V and 2 bases from J; junction bases left unmatched: 7. The CDR3 extends over 19 amino acids. In nucleotides, the CDR3 is TGCGCCAGCAGCTTGACCCTAGGACTAGCGGGGGGGCCCTACAATGAGCAGTTCTTC. Protein: CASSLTLGLAGGPYNEQFF.

This chain uses TRBV6-5 with TRBJ2-3; 7 bases fit TRBD1. CDR1 is MNHEY and CDR2 is SVGAGI in the germline V gene. The J segment lost 1 base and the V segment lost 6 bases, leaving 7 bases of the junction unmatched. This CDR3 is built from 15 residues. The CDR3 DNA reads as TGTGCCAGCAGGTTTGACAGGGCCGGCACAGATACGCAGTATTTT. Its translation: CASRFDRAGTDTQYF.

The J gene is TRBJ2-3, the V gene TRBV5-4; TRBD2 aligns across 13 bases. This CDR3 has 17 residues. Per germline, CDR1 SGHNT and CDR2 YYREEE (reference sequence). V shed 3 bases, J shed 7 bases, and the junction held 11 bases outside the gene matches. As DNA, the CDR3 is TGTGCCAGCAGCTCCACTAGCGGGGGGGCAGGAGGTTATACGCAGTATTTT. Its translation: CASSSTSGGAGGYTQYF. The full variable domain, completed using reference TRBV5-4 and TRBJ2-3, is ETGVTQSPTHLIKTRGQQVTLRCSSQSGHNTVSWYQQALGQGPQFIFQYYREEENGRGNFPPRFSGLQFPNYSSELNVNALELDDSALYLCASSSTSGGAGGYTQYFGPGTRLTVL.

The chain combines TRBV7-9 with TRBJ1-6; D gene uncertain. Germline assignment: CDR1 SEHNR and CDR2 FQNEAQ (reference sequence). The length of the CDR3 is 15 residues. Trimming removed 3 bases from V and 5 bases from J, with 11 bases in between. The CDR3 DNA reads as TGTGCCAGCAGCTTTGACCAGGCGAATAATTCACCCCTCCACTTT. Amino acids: CASSFDQANNSPLHF.

The J gene is TRBJ1-3, the V gene TRBV3-1 (or the pseudogene TRBV3-2); D is uncertain. Germline V gene sequence: CDR1 LGHDT, CDR2 YNNKEL (reference sequence). This CDR3 contains 16 residues. Deletions cut 7 bases from V and 0 bases from J, with 16 bases between. The CDR3, as DNA: TGTGCCAGCACCCCCGGCTTGGGAGACTCTGGAAACACCATATATTTT. Translating it yields CASTPGLGDSGNTIYF.

The genes are TRBV11-2 and TRBJ2-3; unclear D gene. Germline V gives CDR1 SGHAT, CDR2 FQNNGV. The CDR3 extends over 15 amino acids. Between the trimmed V and J ends, which lost 4 bases and 4 bases, there was a span of 15 bases. Written as DNA, the CDR3 is TGTGCCAGCAGCTCTCCCTTCGGTATTGCAGATACGCAGTATTTT. This encodes CASSSPFGIADTQYF.

The J gene is TRBJ2-7, the V gene TRBV5-1; 8 bases match TRBD1. CDR1 and CDR2 (germline): SGHRS, YFSETQ. The CDR3 covers 14 residues. The CDR3 bases are TGCGCGTCTGCCCAAAGGACAGGGTCCTACGAGCAGTACTTC. Its protein is CASAQRTGSYEQYF.

The chain carries TRBV18 and TRBJ2-2; possible D gene TRBD1, 5 bases. This CDR3 is 13 amino acids long. CDR1 KGHSH and CDR2 LQKENI come from the germline V gene. The germline V and J ends were trimmed by 3 bases and 5 bases, with 7 bases remaining between them. For the CDR3, the DNA is TGTGCCAGCTCACCTCAGGGAACCGGGGAGCTGTTTTTT. Translation: CASSPQGTGELFF.

The genes are TRBV6-1 and TRBJ2-3, with D possibly matching TRBD1 (6 bases). Trimming removed 1 base from V and 4 bases from J, with 12 bases in between. CDR3 length: 15 residues. From germline, CDR1 is MNHNS and CDR2 SASEGT. DNA for the CDR3: TGTGCCAGCAGTGAAGGATCGACAGGAGCAGATACGCAGTATTTT. Translated: CASSEGSTGADTQYF.

This clone occurred once. V gene TRBV2 combines with J gene TRBJ2-2; TRBD2 might be the D (7 bases). Trimming removed 4 bases at V and 0 bases at J, with 9 bases between. The CDR3 has 15 amino acids. Germline CDR1 SNHLY, CDR2 FYNNEI. CDR3 residues: CASSGGGANTGELFF. The CDR3 DNA sequence: TGTGCCAGCAGTGGAGGGGGGGCGAACACCGGGGAGCTGTTTTTT.

This chain uses TRBV9 with TRBJ2-3, with TRBD1 identical over 8 bases. Germline V gene lookup returns CDR1 SGDLS and CDR2 YYNGEE. J lost 4 bases, V lost 3 bases, and 7 bases had no gene match. The CDR3 loop spans 15 amino acids. CDR3 sequence reads: CASSAKTGDPDTQYF. The DNA of the CDR3 is TGTGCCAGCAGCGCGAAGACAGGGGACCCAGATACGCAGTATTTT.

The CDR3 DNA sequence: TGTGCCAGCAGCCCCGGGACAGGGTTAAATCAGCCCCAGCATTTT. It codes for CASSPGTGLNQPQHF. The chain combines TRBV7-2 with TRBJ1-5; 9 bases are a match to TRBD1. The J segment lost 4 bases and the V segment lost 5 bases, leaving 6 bases of the junction unmatched. Germline CDR1 is SGHTA and CDR2 is FQGNSA. The CDR3 length is 15 residues. Supplemented by reference TRBV7-2 and TRBJ1-5, the full variable domain reads GAGVSQSPSNKVTEKGKDVELRCDPISGHTALYWYRQSLGQGLEFLIYFQGNSAPDKSGLPSDRFSAERTGGSVSTLTIQRTQQEDSAVYLCASSPGTGLNQPQHFGDGTRLSIL.

The V gene is TRBV6-2 or TRBV6-3, the J gene TRBJ1-4; D uncertain. Germline values: CDR1 MNHEY, CDR2 SVGEGT. The CDR3 consists of 15 residues. The V end lost 2 bases, the J end lost 6 bases, and 13 bases lay between the germline ends. The CDR3 region is CASSYIGVKDEKLFF. The CDR3 nucleotides read TGTGCCAGCAGTTACATCGGAGTAAAGGATGAAAAACTGTTTTTT.

This clone showed up just once. The chain recombines TRBV28 with TRBJ1-5, with D uncertain. The CDR3 consists of 12 residues. In germline, CDR1 is MDHEN, CDR2 SYDVKM. Trimming removed 6 bases at V and 6 bases at J, with 9 bases between. The DNA for the CDR3 is TGTGCCAGCAGGGTGGGCAGTCAGCCCCAGCATTTT. Its protein is CASRVGSQPQHF.

The gene calls are TRBV3-1 (or the pseudogene TRBV3-2) and TRBJ2-7; 8 bases match TRBD2. The V gene end was trimmed by 1 base and the J gene end by 2 bases; junction bases not matched to a gene: 4. CDR1 is LGHDT, CDR2 YNNKEL, per germline (reference sequence). CDR3 length equals 15 residues. The CDR3 nucleotides read TGTGCCAGCAGCCAAGCGAGCGGGGGACCCTACGAGCAGTACTTC. This translates into CASSQASGGPYEQYF.

V usage is TRBV5-8 and J usage is TRBJ1-5; D is uncertain. The CDR3 totals 15 residues. Germline V lookup: CDR1 SGHTS, CDR2 YDEGEE. Deletions cut 0 bases from V and 8 bases from J, with 15 bases between. CDR3 amino acids: CASSLGTRPQEPQHF. CDR3 bases: TGTGCCAGCAGCTTGGGTACAAGGCCTCAGGAGCCCCAGCATTTT.

The J gene is TRBJ1-5, the V gene TRBV6-6; perhaps TRBD1 as D (6 bases). Germline values: CDR1 MNHNY, CDR2 SVGAGI (reference sequence). Trimming took off 0 bases at V and 3 bases at J, with 9 bases between the two ends. This CDR3 is 15 amino acids long. CDR3 sequence: CASSYSRDTNQPQHF. Here the CDR3 DNA reads TGTGCCAGCAGTTACTCCCGGGACACCAATCAGCCCCAGCATTTT.

The genes are TRBV3-1 (or the pseudogene TRBV3-2) and TRBJ1-2; 7 bases are a match to TRBD1. After removal of 1 base from V and 4 bases from J, the junction contained 9 bases not matched to a gene. The CDR3 runs to 16 residues. Per the germline V gene, CDR1 is LGHDT and CDR2 is YNNKEL (reference sequence). CDR3: CASSQGRPGTVYGYTF. CDR3 in DNA: TGTGCCAGCAGCCAAGGCCGCCCTGGGACAGTCTATGGCTACACCTTC.

The rearrangement uses TRBV4-2 and TRBJ2-3; perhaps TRBD1 as D (5 bases). The V end lost 2 bases, the J end lost 2 bases, and 11 bases lay between the germline ends. CDR3 length: 15 amino acids. Germline V gene sequence: CDR1 LGHNA, CDR2 YNFKEQ. The CDR3 loop is CASSQTRQYTDTQYF. CDR3 in DNA: TGTGCCAGCAGCCAAACTCGACAGTACACAGATACGCAGTATTTT.

This clone was counted once. This CDR3 reads CASSLDRASRQPQHF. The CDR3 nucleotides are TGTGCCAGCAGCTTGGACAGGGCGAGTCGGCAGCCCCAGCATTTT. The chain combines TRBV5-8 with TRBJ1-5; a weak D match, TRBD1 (6 bases). Germline values: CDR1 SGHTS, CDR2 YDEGEE. The germline V and J ends were trimmed by 0 bases and 7 bases, with 14 bases remaining between them. The CDR3 covers 15 residues.

DNA for the CDR3: TGTGCCACCTTTAATGGGGGCTTCTTTAACTATGGCTACACCTTC. Residues: CATFNGGFFNYGYTF. J is TRBJ1-2 and V is TRBV15; D may be TRBD1 (6 bases). Germline CDR1 and CDR2: LNHNV and YYDKDF (reference sequence). The CDR3 has 15 residues. The V and J ends lost 8 bases and 1 base respectively, with 17 bases between them.

V usage is TRBV30 and J usage is TRBJ1-6; 9 nucleotides align to TRBD1. Germline-derived CDR1 and CDR2 are GTSNPN and SVGIG (reference sequence). With V trimmed by 1 base and J by 9 bases, 1 base remained unmatched. The CDR3 is made up of 13 amino acids. The DNA for the CDR3 is TGTGCCTGGAGTGAACAGGGGGCTTCACCCCTCCACTTT. It specifies CAWSEQGASPLHF.